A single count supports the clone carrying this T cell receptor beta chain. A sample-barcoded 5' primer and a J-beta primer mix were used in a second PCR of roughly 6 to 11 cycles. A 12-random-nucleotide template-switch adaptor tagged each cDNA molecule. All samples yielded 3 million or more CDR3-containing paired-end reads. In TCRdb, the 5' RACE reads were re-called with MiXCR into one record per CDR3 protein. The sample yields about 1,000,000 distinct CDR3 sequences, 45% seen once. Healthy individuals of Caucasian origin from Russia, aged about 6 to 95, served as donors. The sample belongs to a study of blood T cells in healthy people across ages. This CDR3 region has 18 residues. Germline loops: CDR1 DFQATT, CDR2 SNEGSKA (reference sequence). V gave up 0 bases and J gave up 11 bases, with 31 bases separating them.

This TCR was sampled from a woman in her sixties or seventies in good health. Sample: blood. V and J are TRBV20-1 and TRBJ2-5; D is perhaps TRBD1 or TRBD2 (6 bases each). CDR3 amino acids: CSAREGGLGTGLHNEQYF. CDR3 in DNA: TGCAGTGCTAGAGAGGGGGGCTTAGGTACCGGCCTCCACAATGAGCAGTACTTC.